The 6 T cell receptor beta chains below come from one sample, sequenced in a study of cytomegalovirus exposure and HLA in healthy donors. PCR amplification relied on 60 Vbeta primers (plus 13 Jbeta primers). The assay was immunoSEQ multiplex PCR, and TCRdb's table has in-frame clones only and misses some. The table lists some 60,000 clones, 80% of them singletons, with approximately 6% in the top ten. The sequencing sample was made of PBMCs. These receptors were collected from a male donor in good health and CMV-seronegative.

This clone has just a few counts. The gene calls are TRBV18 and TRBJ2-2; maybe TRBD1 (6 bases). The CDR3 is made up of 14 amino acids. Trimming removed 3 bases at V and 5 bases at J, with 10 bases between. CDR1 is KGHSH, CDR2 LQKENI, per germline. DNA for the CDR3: TGTGCCAGCTCACCCTCCAGGGGTACCGGGGAGCTGTTTTTT. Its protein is CASSPSRGTGELFF.

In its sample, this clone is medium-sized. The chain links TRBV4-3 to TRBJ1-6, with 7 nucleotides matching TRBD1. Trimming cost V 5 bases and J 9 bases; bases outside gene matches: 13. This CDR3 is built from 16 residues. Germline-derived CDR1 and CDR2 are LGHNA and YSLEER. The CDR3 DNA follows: TGCGCCAGCAGCGAACGCTCCGGGACAGAGGGTTCACCCCTCCACTTT. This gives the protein CASSERSGTEGSPLHF.

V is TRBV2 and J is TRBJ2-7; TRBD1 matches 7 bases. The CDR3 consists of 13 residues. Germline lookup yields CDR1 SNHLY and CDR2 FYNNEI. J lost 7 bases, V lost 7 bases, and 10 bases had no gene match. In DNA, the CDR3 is TGTGCCAGCATTATAGACAGGGTGGGGGAGCAGTACTTC. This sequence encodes CASIIDRVGEQYF.

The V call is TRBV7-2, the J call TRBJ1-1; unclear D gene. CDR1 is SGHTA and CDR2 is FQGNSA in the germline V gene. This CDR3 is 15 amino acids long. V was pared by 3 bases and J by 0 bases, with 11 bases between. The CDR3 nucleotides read TGTGCCAGCAGCTTCCGTGTCGGGGTGAACACTGAAGCTTTCTTT. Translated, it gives CASSFRVGVNTEAFF.

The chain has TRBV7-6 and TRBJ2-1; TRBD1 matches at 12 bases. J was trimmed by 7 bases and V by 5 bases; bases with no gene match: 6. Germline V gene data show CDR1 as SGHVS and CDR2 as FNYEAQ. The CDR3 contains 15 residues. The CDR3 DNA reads TGTGCCAGCAGCCTGGGACAGGGGGCTGGAAATGAGCAGTTCTTC. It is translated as CASSLGQGAGNEQFF.

The CDR3 reads CASSVVESREAFF. CDR3 sequence (DNA): TGTGCCAGCAGCGTAGTGGAGAGTCGTGAAGCTTTCTTT. V is TRBV9 and J is TRBJ1-1, with D uncertain. V lost 0 bases to trimming and J lost 7 bases, with 10 bases between them. CDR3 size: 13 residues. The germline gives CDR1 SGDLS, CDR2 YYNGEE.